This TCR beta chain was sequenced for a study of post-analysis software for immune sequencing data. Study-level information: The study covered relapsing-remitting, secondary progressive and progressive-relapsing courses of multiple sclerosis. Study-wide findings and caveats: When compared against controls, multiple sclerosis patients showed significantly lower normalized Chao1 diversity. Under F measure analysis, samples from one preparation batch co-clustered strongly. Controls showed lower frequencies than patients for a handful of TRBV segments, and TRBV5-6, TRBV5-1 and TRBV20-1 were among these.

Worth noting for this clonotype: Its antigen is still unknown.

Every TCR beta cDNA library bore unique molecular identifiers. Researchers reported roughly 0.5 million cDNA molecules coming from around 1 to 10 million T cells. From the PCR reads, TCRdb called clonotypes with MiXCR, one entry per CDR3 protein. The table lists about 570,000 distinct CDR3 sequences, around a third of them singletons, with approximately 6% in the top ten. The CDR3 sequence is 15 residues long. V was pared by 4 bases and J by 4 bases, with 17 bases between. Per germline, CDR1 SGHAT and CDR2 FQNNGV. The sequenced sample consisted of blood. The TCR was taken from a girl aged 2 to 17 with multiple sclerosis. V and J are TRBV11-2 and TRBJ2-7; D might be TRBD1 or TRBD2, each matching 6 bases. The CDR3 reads CASSSVRGALYEQYF. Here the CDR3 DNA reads TGTGCCAGCAGCTCGGTTAGGGGGGCCTTGTACGAGCAGTACTTC.